This entry lists 20 T cell receptor beta chains sequenced from one sample in a study of blood T cell repertoires in COVID-19. Produced via immunoSEQ multiplex PCR; TCRdb's table is partial and in-frame only. This sample has some 200,000 clones, with roughly 77% found just once. What was sequenced was PBMCs or T cells enriched from blood (not recorded which). The receptor source for this set is a man aged 35 to 55 who had recovered from COVID-19.

In DNA form, the CDR3 reads TGTGCCAGCAGTACCCGGAACACCATATATTTT. Its translation: CASSTRNTIYF. V gene TRBV12-3 or TRBV12-4 combines with J gene TRBJ1-3; D uncertain. The length of the CDR3 is 11 residues. With 5 bases removed from V and 7 bases from J, the gap between germline ends came to 6 bases.

The chain carries TRBV5-1 and TRBJ1-2, with 11 positions matching TRBD1. Unmatched junction bases numbered 13, after V lost 0 bases and J lost 3 bases. From germline, CDR1 is SGHRS and CDR2 YFSETQ. The CDR3 is 19 amino acids. DNA of the CDR3: TGCGCCAGCAGCTTGGGATCAATCGGGACAGGGGGATATCACTATGGCTACACCTTC. Protein sequence: CASSLGSIGTGGYHYGYTF.

The rearrangement uses TRBV14 and TRBJ2-2; 10 bases fit TRBD2. Germline trimming cut 4 bases from V and 5 bases from J; bases unmatched to any gene: 4. Germline assignment: CDR1 SGHDN and CDR2 FVKESK. This CDR3 spans 15 amino acids. Written as DNA, the CDR3 is TGTGCCAGCAGCCCGGGACTAGCGAGGACCGGGGAGCTGTTTTTT. Amino acids: CASSPGLARTGELFF.

This clone has only a few counts. The chain carries TRBV29-1 and TRBJ2-5, with D perhaps matching TRBD2 (5 bases). The CDR3 is 15 residues long. Germline lookup yields CDR1 SQVTM and CDR2 ANQGSEA. The V end lost 6 bases, the J end lost 1 base, and 18 bases lay between the germline ends. Here the CDR3 DNA reads TGCAGCGTGACTCCTACGGGGAAGGGCCAAGAGACCCAGTACTTC. Its translation: CSVTPTGKGQETQYF.

The V gene is TRBV10-3, the J gene TRBJ1-2; perhaps TRBD1 as D (6 bases). This CDR3 is built from 13 residues. Germline V CDR1 and CDR2: ENHRY, SYGVKD. V lost 2 bases and J lost 3, with 7 bases in between. The CDR3 sequence: CAISEKGDYGYTF. CDR3 bases: TGTGCCATCAGTGAGAAGGGGGACTATGGCTACACCTTC.

This clone appeared a few times. V is TRBV6-1 and J is TRBJ1-5; 8 positions agree with TRBD1. The length of the CDR3 is 15 residues. Germline CDR1 MNHNS, CDR2 SASEGT. After removal of 2 bases from V and 8 bases from J, the junction contained 8 bases not matched to a gene. The CDR3 DNA reads TGTGCCAGCAGTGAACGACAGGGGCCTACTAAGCCCCAGCATTTT. Translation gives CASSERQGPTKPQHF.

V is TRBV9 and J is TRBJ1-4; D may be TRBD1 (5 bases). This CDR3 has 15 amino acids. V was shortened by 6 bases and J by 3 bases, with 15 bases between the two germline ends. CDR1 SGDLS and CDR2 YYNGEE come from the germline V gene. The CDR3 sequence: CASNLQGGANEKLFF. The CDR3 DNA sequence: TGTGCCAGCAACCTTCAGGGTGGGGCTAATGAAAAACTGTTTTTT.

The chain uses TRBV10-3 and TRBJ1-1, with TRBD1 identical over 9 bases. Trimming cost V 6 bases and J 2 bases; bases outside gene matches: 10. Germline values: CDR1 ENHRY, CDR2 SYGVKD. The CDR3 spans 16 residues. The CDR3 coding sequence is TGTGCCATCAGGGGGGACAGGGCCCTAATTAACACTGAAGCTTTCTTT. Its translation: CAIRGDRALINTEAFF.

This clone was found a few times. This chain joins TRBV7-9 and TRBJ2-1, with D unresolved. CDR1 is SEHNR, CDR2 FQNEAQ, per germline (reference sequence). The V end lost 1 base, the J end lost 8 bases, and 6 bases lay between the germline ends. This CDR3 spans 12 amino acids. The CDR3 DNA follows: TGTGCCAGCAGCTTAGTTGTCTATGAGCAGTTCTTC. Translation gives CASSLVVYEQFF. Filled out from reference TRBV7-9 and TRBJ2-1, the complete variable domain reads DTGVSQNPRHKITKRGQNVTFRCDPISEHNRLYWYRQTLGQGPEFLTYFQNEAQLEKSRLLSDRFSAERPKGSFSTLEIQRTEQGDSAMYLCASSLVVYEQFFGPGTRLTVL.

This chain connects TRBV7-2 to TRBJ1-2, with D hard to call. Trimming pared 0 bases from V and 1 base from J, leaving 6 bases between. Germline V CDR1 and CDR2: SGHTA, FQGNSA. The CDR3 is 14 amino acids. The CDR3 here is CASSLARVNYGYTF. CDR3 nucleotides: TGTGCCAGCAGCTTAGCGAGGGTTAACTATGGCTACACCTTC.

The gene calls are TRBV6-2 or TRBV6-3 and TRBJ2-7; a weak D match, TRBD1 (6 bases). The CDR3 covers 12 residues. CDR1 MNHEY and CDR2 SVGEGT come from the germline V gene. Trimming removed 6 bases at V and 11 bases at J, with 17 bases between. CDR3 nucleotide sequence: TGTGCCAGCAGCGGAATACAGGGAATGGAGTACTTC. Encoded protein: CASSGIQGMEYF.

There are a few counts of this clone. V and J are TRBV3-1 (or the pseudogene TRBV3-2) and TRBJ2-1, with TRBD2 identical over 10 bases. In germline, CDR1 is LGHDT, CDR2 YNNKEL (reference sequence). The CDR3 consists of 16 residues. V dropped 3 bases and J dropped 15; count of bases not matched to a gene: 17. The CDR3 region has the DNA TGTGCCAGCAGCCACACCAACCGGGCTAGCGGGAGTGAACTGTTCTTC. Translation: CASSHTNRASGSELFF.

For this clone: Other nucleotide sequences in the sample specify the same CDR3. The rearrangement uses TRBV18 and TRBJ1-5, with TRBD1 matching 7 bases. The germline V gene has CDR1 KGHSH and CDR2 LQKENI. CDR3 size: 13 residues. Trimming removed 2 bases from V and 5 bases from J; junction bases left unmatched: 0. The CDR3 sequence: CASSPDRDQPQHF. The CDR3 DNA reads TGTGCCAGCTCACCAGACAGGGATCAGCCCCAGCATTTT.

The chain carries TRBV7-8 and TRBJ1-3; maybe TRBD1 (5 bases). The CDR3 has 15 residues. Germline V CDR1 and CDR2: SGHVS, FQNEAQ. V was cut by 6 bases and J by 0 bases, with 12 bases left in between. CDR3 nucleotides: TGTGCCAGCAGGGAAGGACAACTCTCTGGAAACACCATATATTTT. Amino acid sequence: CASREGQLSGNTIYF.

This chain links TRBV27 with TRBJ1-2; perhaps TRBD1 as D (6 bases). From germline, CDR1 is MNHEY and CDR2 SMNVEV (reference sequence). The germline V and J ends were trimmed by 5 bases and 1 base, with 14 bases remaining between them. This CDR3 spans 15 amino acids. For the CDR3, the DNA is TGTGCCAGCAGTCCCTCTCACAGGGTTAACTATGGCTACACCTTC. This sequence encodes CASSPSHRVNYGYTF.

V gene TRBV4-2 combines with J gene TRBJ1-1; D gene unclear. The CDR3 runs 13 residues. Trimming removed 3 bases from V and 3 bases from J, with 8 bases in between. Germline-derived CDR1 and CDR2 are LGHNA and YNFKEQ. The CDR3: CASSQEDYTEAFF. The DNA for the CDR3 is TGTGCCAGCAGCCAGGAGGACTACACTGAAGCTTTCTTT.

In DNA, the CDR3 is TGTGCCAGCTCACCCGACAGGGGGCGAGGAGAGACCCAGTACTTC. It codes for CASSPDRGRGETQYF. This chain joins TRBV18 and TRBJ2-5; TRBD1 aligns across 10 bases. CDR1 and CDR2 from the germline V gene are KGHSH and LQKENI. This CDR3 spans 15 amino acids. V lost 3 bases to trimming and J lost 4 bases; unmatched junction nucleotides: 5.

This chain uses TRBV28 with TRBJ2-7; 7 bases match TRBD2. The CDR3 consists of 15 residues. Germline loops: CDR1 MDHEN, CDR2 SYDVKM. The V gene end was trimmed by 7 bases and the J gene end by 3 bases; junction bases not matched to a gene: 12. The CDR3 sequence: CASTLAGLRFYEQYF. The CDR3 region has the DNA TGTGCCAGCACCCTGGCGGGACTAAGGTTCTACGAGCAGTACTTC. The variable domain in full, completed from reference TRBV28 and TRBJ2-7, reads DVKVTQSSRYLVKRTGEKVFLECVQDMDHENMFWYRQDPGLGLRLIYFSYDVKMKEKGDIPEGYSVSREKKERFSLILESASTNQTSMYLCASTLAGLRFYEQYFGPGTRLTVT.

V and J are TRBV7-9 and TRBJ1-2; 8 positions agree with TRBD1. This CDR3 has 14 residues. The germline V gene has CDR1 SEHNR and CDR2 FQNEAQ (reference sequence). V was pared by 7 bases and J by 2 bases, with 6 bases of the junction left unmatched. CDR3 sequence (DNA): TGTGCCAGCATGCGGACAGGGATAAACTATGGCTACACCTTC. It encodes CASMRTGINYGYTF. Supplemented by reference TRBV7-9 and TRBJ1-2, the full variable domain reads DTGVSQNPRHKITKRGQNVTFRCDPISEHNRLYWYRQTLGQGPEFLTYFQNEAQLEKSRLLSDRFSAERPKGSFSTLEIQRTEQGDSAMYLCASMRTGINYGYTFGSGTRLTVV.

This CDR3 reads CASRRTRGTEAFF. The CDR3 bases are TGTGCCAGCAGAAGGACTCGGGGCACTGAAGCTTTCTTT. J is TRBJ1-1 and V is TRBV2, with D uncertain. CDR1 is SNHLY, CDR2 FYNNEI, per germline. V was cut by 6 bases and J by 4 bases, with 12 bases left in between. The CDR3 has 13 residues.